Included here is one T cell receptor (beta chain) sequence, with context. Its specificity is unknown. The primer mix had 60 Vbeta and 13 Jbeta primers. Clones were sequenced by immunoSEQ multiplex PCR, and TCRdb holds only the in-frame ones, with some missing. The data show roughly 100,000 clones, with roughly four fifths seen just once and under 6.5% held by the top ten. The entry originates in a study of cytomegalovirus exposure and HLA in healthy donors. Overall study findings and caveats: The study had only CMV serostatus as immune exposure information. The authors later linked a missense DCLRE1C variant to TCR beta V- and J-gene trimming.

The CDR3 is 15 residues long. V trimming: 4 bases; J trimming: 2 bases; junction bases outside the gene matches: 6. Germline V gene lookup returns CDR1 MDHEN and CDR2 SYDVKM. This receptor was taken from a woman between 45 and 60 years old in good health and CMV-seropositive. V usage is TRBV28 and J usage is TRBJ2-7; TRBD2 aligns across 9 bases. Sequencing used PBMCs. The DNA for the CDR3 is TGTGCCAGCAGTTCGTGGACTAGCGTCCCCTACGAGCAGTACTTC. It yields the protein CASSSWTSVPYEQYF.